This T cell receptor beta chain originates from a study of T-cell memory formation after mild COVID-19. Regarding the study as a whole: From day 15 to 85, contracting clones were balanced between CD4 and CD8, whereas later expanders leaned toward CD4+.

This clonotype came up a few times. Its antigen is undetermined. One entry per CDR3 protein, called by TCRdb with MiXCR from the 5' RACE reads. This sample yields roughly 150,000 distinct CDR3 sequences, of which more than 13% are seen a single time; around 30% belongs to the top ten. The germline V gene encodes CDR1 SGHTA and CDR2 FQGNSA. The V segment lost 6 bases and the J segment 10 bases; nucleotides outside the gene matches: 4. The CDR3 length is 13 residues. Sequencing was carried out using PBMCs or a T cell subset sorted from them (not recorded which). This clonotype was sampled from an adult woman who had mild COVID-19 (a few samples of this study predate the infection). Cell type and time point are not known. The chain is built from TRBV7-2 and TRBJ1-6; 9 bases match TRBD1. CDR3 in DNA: TGTGCCAGCAGTTGGGACAGGGTCTCACCCCTCCACTTT. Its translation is CASSWDRVSPLHF.